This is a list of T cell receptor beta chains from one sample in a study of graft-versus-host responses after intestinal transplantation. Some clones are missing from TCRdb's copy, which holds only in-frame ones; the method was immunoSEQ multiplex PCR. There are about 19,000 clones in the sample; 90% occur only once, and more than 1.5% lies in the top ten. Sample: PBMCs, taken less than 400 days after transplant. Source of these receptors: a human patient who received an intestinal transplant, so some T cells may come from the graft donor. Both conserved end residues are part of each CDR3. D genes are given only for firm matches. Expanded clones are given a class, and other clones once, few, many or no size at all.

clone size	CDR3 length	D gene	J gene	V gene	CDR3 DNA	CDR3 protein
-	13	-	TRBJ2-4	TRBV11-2	TGTGCCAGCAGCGGGACAGCCAAAAACATTCAGTACTTC	CASSGTAKNIQYF
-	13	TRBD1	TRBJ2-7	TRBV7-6	TGTGCCAGCAGCCCAGGGGGCATCTACGAGCAGTACTTC	CASSPGGIYEQYF
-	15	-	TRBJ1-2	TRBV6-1	TGTGCCAGCAGAGGTACGGGGGCAGGCTACTATGGCTACACCTTC	CASRGTGAGYYGYTF
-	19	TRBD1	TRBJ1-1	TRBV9	TGTGCCAGCAGCGCACATCGAGGGGGGAACAGGGGACGGAACACTGAAGCTTTCTTT	CASSAHRGGNRGRNTEAFF
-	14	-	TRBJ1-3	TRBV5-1	TGCGCCAGCAGCTACTCCTACTCTGGAAACACCATATATTTT	CASSYSYSGNTIYF
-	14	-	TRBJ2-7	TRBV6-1	TGTGCCAGCAGAACGGGAGTCGAACCGGCCGAGCAGTACTTC	CASRTGVEPAEQYF
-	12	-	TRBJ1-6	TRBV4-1	TGCGCCAGCAGCCACGGATCTTCACCCCTCCACTTT	CASSHGSSPLHF
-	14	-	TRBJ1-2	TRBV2	TGTGCCAGCAGTGTGGGCTCGGCCCGTTATGGCTACACCTTC	CASSVGSARYGYTF
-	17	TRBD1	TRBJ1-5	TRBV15	TGTGCCACCAGCTGCCGGGACAGACTTTATAGCAATCAGCCCCAGCATTTT	CATSCRDRLYSNQPQHF
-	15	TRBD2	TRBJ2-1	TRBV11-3	TGTGCCAGCAGCCACAGCGGGGACCCCCGCAATGAGCAGTTCTTC	CASSHSGDPRNEQFF
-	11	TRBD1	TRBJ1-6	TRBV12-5	TGTGCTAGGGACAGGGGGTCGCCCCTCCACTTT	CARDRGSPLHF
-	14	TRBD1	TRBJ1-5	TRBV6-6	TGTGCCAGCAGAGGGACAGTTCATAATCAGCCCCAGCATTTT	CASRGTVHNQPQHF
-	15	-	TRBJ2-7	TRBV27	TGTGCCAGCAGTTTAGTCGGGGAAGCGGCCTACGAGCAGTACTTC	CASSLVGEAAYEQYF
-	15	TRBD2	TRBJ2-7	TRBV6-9	TGTGCCAGCAGTTACTCCCGGGAGGGCCTCTACGAGCAGTACTTC	CASSYSREGLYEQYF
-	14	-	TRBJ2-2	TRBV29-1	TGCAGCGTTGGAGAGCAGGGGATCGCCGGGGAGCTGTTTTTT	CSVGEQGIAGELFF
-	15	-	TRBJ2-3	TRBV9	TGTGCCAGCAGCGTAGTGGGACGGGGGACAGATACGCAGTATTTT	CASSVVGRGTDTQYF
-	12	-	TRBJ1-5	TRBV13	TGTGCCAGCAGCTGGGGGAATCAGCCCCAGCATTTT	CASSWGNQPQHF
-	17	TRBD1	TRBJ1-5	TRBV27	TGTGCCAGAGCCGGGACAGGGGGCGAATTGGACAATCAGCCCCAGCATTTT	CARAGTGGELDNQPQHF
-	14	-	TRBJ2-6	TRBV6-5	TGTGCCAGCAGTTACGGTTTTGGGGCCAACGTCCTGACTTTC	CASSYGFGANVLTF
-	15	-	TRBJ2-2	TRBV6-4	TGTGCCAGCAGTGACTCGGATACTCACACCGGGGAGCTGTTTTTT	CASSDSDTHTGELFF
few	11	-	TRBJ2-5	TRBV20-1	TGCAGTGCTAGTATCGGAGAGACCCAGTACTTC	CSASIGETQYF
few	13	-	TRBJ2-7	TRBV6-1	TGTGCCAGCACCACACCCCTTACCTACGAGCAGTACTTC	CASTTPLTYEQYF
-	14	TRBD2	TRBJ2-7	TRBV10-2	TGCGCCAGCAACCCCGGGACTAGATCCTACGAGCAGTACTTC	CASNPGTRSYEQYF
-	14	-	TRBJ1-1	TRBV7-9	TGTGCCAGCAGCTTGCGGGGGACCCACACTGAAGCTTTCTTT	CASSLRGTHTEAFF
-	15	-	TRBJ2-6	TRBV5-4	TGTGCCAGCAGCTTGCGGGGGTCTGGGGCCAACGTCCTGACTTTC	CASSLRGSGANVLTF
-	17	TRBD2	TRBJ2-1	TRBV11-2	TGTGCCAGCAGCCCCGTCGGGACTAGCGGGAGTATGTATGAGCAGTTCTTC	CASSPVGTSGSMYEQFF
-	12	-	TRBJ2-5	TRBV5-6	TGTGCCAGCAGCTTCTCGCCAGAGACCCAGTACTTC	CASSFSPETQYF
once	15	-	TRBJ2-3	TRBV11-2	TGTGCCAGCAGCTTACAGGGGCGGGACACAGATACGCAGTATTTT	CASSLQGRDTDTQYF
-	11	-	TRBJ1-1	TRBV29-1	TGCAGCGTTAATCCGGACACTGAAGCTTTCTTT	CSVNPDTEAFF
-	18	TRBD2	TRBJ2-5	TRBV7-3	TGTGCCAGCAGCTTAATGGGCGGGGGTACACTGTACCAAGAGACCCAGTACTTC	CASSLMGGGTLYQETQYF
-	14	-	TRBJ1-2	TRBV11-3	TGTGCCAGCAGAGTGGTGGGGACATCCTATGGCTACACCTTC	CASRVVGTSYGYTF
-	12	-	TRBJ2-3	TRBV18	TGTGCCAGCTCACCAAGCACAGATACGCAGTATTTT	CASSPSTDTQYF
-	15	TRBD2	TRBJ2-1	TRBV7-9	TGTGCCAGCAGCTGTGCTAGCGGGGATCCTAATGAGCAGTTCTTC	CASSCASGDPNEQFF
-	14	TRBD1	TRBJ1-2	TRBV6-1	TGTGCCAGCAGTTATCCGGGACAGGTACATGGCTACACCTTC	CASSYPGQVHGYTF
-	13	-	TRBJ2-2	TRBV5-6	TGTGCCAGCAGCTTGGCCGGGGGTGGGGAGCTGTTTTTT	CASSLAGGGELFF
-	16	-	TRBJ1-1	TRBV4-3	TGCGCCAGCAGCCAAGAGTTAGGGTTATCGGCCACTGAAGCTTTCTTT	CASSQELGLSATEAFF
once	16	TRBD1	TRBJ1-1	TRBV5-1	TGCGCCAGCAGCCCCCATTGGACAGGGCGGAATGAATGGGCTTTCTTT	CASSPHWTGRNEWAFF